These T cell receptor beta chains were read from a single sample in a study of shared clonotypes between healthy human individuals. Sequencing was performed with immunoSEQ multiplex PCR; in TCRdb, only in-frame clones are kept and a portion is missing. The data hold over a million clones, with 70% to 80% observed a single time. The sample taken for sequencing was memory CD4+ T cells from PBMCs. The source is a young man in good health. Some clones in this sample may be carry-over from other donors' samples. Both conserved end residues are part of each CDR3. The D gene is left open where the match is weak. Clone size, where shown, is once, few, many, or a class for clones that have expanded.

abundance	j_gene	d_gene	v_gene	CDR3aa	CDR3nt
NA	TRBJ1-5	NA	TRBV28	CASSLSPGGLVQPQHF	TGTGCCAGCAGTTTATCACCCGGGGGGCTTGTTCAGCCCCAGCATTTT
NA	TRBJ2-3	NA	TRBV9	CASSPRSRTDTQYF	TGTGCCAGCAGCCCAAGGTCTCGCACAGATACGCAGTATTTT
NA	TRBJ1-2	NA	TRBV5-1	CASSVTIGRNGYTF	TGCGCCAGCAGTGTGACTATTGGGCGGAATGGCTACACCTTC
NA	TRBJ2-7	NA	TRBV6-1	CATVTDPQGYEQYF	TGTGCCACCGTCACAGACCCACAGGGCTACGAGCAGTACTTC
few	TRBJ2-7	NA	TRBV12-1	CASSYGLAVTKTYEQYF	TGTGCCAGCAGCTACGGACTAGCGGTTACGAAAACCTACGAGCAGTACTTC
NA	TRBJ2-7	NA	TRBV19	CASRNLGEQYF	TGTGCCAGTAGGAATCTGGGCGAGCAGTACTTC
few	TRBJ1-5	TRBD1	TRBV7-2	CASSAGGSQPQHF	TGTGCCAGCAGCGCAGGGGGAAGTCAGCCCCAGCATTTT
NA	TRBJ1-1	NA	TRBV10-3	CAISESTGGAFF	TGTGCCATCAGTGAGTCGACAGGAGGGGCTTTCTTT
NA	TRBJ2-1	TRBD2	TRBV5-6	CASSLRLAGYNEQFF	TGTGCCAGCAGCTTGCGGTTAGCGGGGTACAATGAGCAGTTCTTC
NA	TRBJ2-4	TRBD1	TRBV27	CASSRRTGGEENIQYF	TGTGCCAGCAGTCGTCGGACAGGGGGCGAGGAAAACATTCAGTACTTC
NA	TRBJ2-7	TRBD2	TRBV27	CASSSIRTSGRGEQYF	TGTGCCAGCAGTAGCATACGGACTAGCGGGAGGGGGGAGCAGTACTTC
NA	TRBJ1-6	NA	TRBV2	CASSKSGTTNSPLHF	TGTGCCAGCAGTAAATCTGGGACAACCAATTCACCCCTCCACTTT
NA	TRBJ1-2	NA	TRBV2	CASSVRRVDYGYTF	TGTGCCAGCAGTGTTCGCAGGGTCGACTATGGCTACACCTTC
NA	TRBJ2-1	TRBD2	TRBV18	CASSPTGTSGSNEQFF	TGTGCCAGCTCACCGACGGGGACTAGCGGGTCCAATGAGCAGTTCTTC
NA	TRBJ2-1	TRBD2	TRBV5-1	CASSLVSGKYNEQFF	TGCGCCAGCAGCTTGGTTAGCGGGAAATACAATGAGCAGTTCTTC
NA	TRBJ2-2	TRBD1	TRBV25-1	CASSEGGTGETGELFF	TGTGCCAGCAGTGAAGGCGGGACAGGGGAGACCGGGGAGCTGTTTTTT
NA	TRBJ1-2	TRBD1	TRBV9	CASSVSGQGSPYGYTF	TGTGCCAGCAGCGTCTCCGGACAGGGATCCCCCTATGGCTACACCTTC
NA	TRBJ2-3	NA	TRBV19	CASSNRDIYTDTQYF	TGTGCCAGTAGTAACCGGGACATATACACAGATACGCAGTATTTT
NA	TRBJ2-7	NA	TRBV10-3	CAISESRGGSYEQYF	TGTGCCATCAGTGAGTCAAGAGGGGGCTCCTACGAGCAGTACTTC
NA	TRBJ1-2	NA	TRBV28	CASSFRTVGLGRGYTF	TGTGCCAGCAGTTTTAGGACAGTGGGCTTAGGTCGTGGCTACACCTTC
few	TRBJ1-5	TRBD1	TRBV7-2	CASSPGGGQPQHF	TGTGCCAGCAGCCCAGGGGGGGGCCAGCCCCAGCATTTT
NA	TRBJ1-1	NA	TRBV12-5	CASGPGRTNTEAFF	TGTGCTAGTGGCCCAGGACGGACGAACACTGAAGCTTTCTTT
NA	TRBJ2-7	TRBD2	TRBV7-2	CASSPPGTSGSIEYF	TGTGCCAGCAGCCCCCCAGGGACTAGCGGGAGTATCGAGTACTTC
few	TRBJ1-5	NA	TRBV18	CASSQYTGISNQPQHF	TGTGCCAGCTCACAGTACACAGGAATTAGCAATCAGCCCCAGCATTTT
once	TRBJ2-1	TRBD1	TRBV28	CASSSPGQGLDEQFF	TGTGCCAGCAGTTCCCCGGGACAGGGTCTGGATGAGCAGTTCTTC
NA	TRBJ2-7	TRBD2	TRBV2	CASSPTSGRNEQYF	TGTGCCAGCAGTCCCACTAGCGGCAGGAACGAGCAGTACTTC
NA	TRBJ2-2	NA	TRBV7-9	CASSLGRSTGELFF	TGTGCCAGCAGCTTAGGACGGAGCACCGGGGAGCTGTTTTTT
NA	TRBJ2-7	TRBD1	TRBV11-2	CASSLVGQGYEQYF	TGTGCCAGCAGCTTAGTGGGACAGGGCTACGAGCAGTACTTC
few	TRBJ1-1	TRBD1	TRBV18	CASSPTGVGTEAFF	TGTGCCAGCTCACCGACAGGGGTGGGCACTGAAGCTTTCTTT
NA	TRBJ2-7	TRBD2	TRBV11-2	CASSLGSGSSYEQYF	TGTGCCAGCAGCTTGGGTAGCGGGAGCTCCTACGAGCAGTACTTC
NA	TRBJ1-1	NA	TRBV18	CASSPLAETEAFF	TGTGCCAGCTCACCATTGGCGGAAACTGAAGCTTTCTTT
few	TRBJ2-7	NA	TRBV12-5	CALTQGSEYEQYF	TGTGCTCTGACCCAGGGCTCGGAGTACGAGCAGTACTTC
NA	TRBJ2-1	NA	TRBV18	CASSPPVAPYEQFF	TGTGCCAGCTCACCACCGGTGGCACCCTACGAGCAGTTCTTC
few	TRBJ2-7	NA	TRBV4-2	CASSQTPDLSRGEQYF	TGTGCCAGCAGCCAAACTCCAGACCTTTCGAGAGGCGAGCAGTACTTC
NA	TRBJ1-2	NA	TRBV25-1	CASSEPGPNYGYTF	TGTGCCAGCAGTGAGCCGGGCCCCAACTATGGCTACACCTTC
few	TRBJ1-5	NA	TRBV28	CASSLAGQPQHF	TGTGCCAGCAGTTTAGCTGGACAGCCCCAGCATTTT
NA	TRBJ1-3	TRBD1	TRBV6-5	CASSGTGLGNTIYF	TGTGCCAGCAGCGGGACAGGGCTTGGAAACACCATATATTTT
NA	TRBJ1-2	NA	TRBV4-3	CASSRDRTEANYGYTF	TGCGCCAGCAGCCGCGACAGGACGGAAGCTAACTATGGCTACACCTTC
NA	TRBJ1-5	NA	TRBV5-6	CASSSSARGWGQPQHF	TGTGCCAGCAGCAGCAGCGCCAGGGGTTGGGGACAGCCCCAGCATTTT
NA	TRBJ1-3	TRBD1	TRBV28	CASGQGGNTIYF	TGTGCCAGCGGACAGGGTGGAAACACCATATATTTT
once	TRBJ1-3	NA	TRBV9	CASSPIVSGNTIYF	TGTGCCAGCAGCCCAATCGTCTCTGGAAACACCATATATTTT
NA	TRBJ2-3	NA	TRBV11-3	CASSLGAAQDTDTQYF	TGTGCCAGCAGCTTAGGGGCTGCCCAAGACACAGATACGCAGTATTTT
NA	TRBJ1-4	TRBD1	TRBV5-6	CASSFNTGVPREDEKLFF	TGTGCCAGCAGCTTTAATACAGGGGTCCCAAGGGAGGATGAAAAACTGTTTTTT
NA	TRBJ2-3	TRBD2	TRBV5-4	CASSPTPAGTADTQYF	TGTGCCAGCAGCCCCACCCCAGCGGGGACCGCAGATACGCAGTATTTT
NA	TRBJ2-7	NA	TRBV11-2	CASSLEGITGVYEQYF	TGTGCCAGCAGCTTAGAAGGGATCACTGGGGTATACGAGCAGTACTTC
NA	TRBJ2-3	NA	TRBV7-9	CASSGGADTQYF	TGTGCCAGCAGCGGCGGGGCAGATACGCAGTATTTT
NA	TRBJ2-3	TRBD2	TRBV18	CASSPPGSGRFVDTQYF	TGTGCCAGCTCACCACCGGGTAGCGGGAGATTCGTAGATACGCAGTATTTT
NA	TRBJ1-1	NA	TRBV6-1	CASRAIRNTEAFF	TGTGCCAGCAGGGCAATAAGGAACACTGAAGCTTTCTTT
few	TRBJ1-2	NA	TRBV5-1	CASSLVGGPSPNYGYTF	TGCGCCAGCAGCTTGGTGGGGGGGCCGTCCCCGAACTATGGCTACACCTTC
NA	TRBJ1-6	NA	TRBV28	CASSLPGRYSPLHF	TGTGCCAGCAGTTTGCCAGGGCGTTATTCACCCCTCCACTTT
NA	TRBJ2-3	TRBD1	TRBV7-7	CASSLGTVPTDTQYF	TGTGCCAGCAGCCTAGGGACAGTCCCCACCGATACGCAGTATTTT
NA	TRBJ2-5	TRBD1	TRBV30	CAWSKGAGTQYF	TGTGCCTGGAGTAAGGGGGCTGGGACCCAGTACTTC
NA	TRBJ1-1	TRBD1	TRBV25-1	CASSEKPGTVAFF	TGTGCCAGCAGTGAAAAACCAGGGACAGTGGCTTTCTTT
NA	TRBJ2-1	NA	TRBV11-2	CASSFFSQSGEPFF	TGTGCCAGCAGCTTCTTCAGCCAGTCAGGAGAACCGTTCTTC